This T cell receptor beta chain was identified in a study of blood T cells in healthy people across ages. This clonotype has only one observation. A junction boundary mismatches the germline segment, possibly from a read error. The CDR3 has 14 residues. CDR1 SGHRS and CDR2 YFSETQ come from the germline V gene. A second PCR of roughly 7 to 11 cycles used a sample-barcoded 5' primer and a J-beta primer mix. Every sample returned 2.5 million or more CDR3-containing paired-end reads. TCRdb itself ran the 5' RACE reads through MiXCR, one entry per CDR3 protein. Of roughly 1,500,000 distinct CDR3 sequences in the sample, roughly 30% were seen once.

This clonotype was sampled from a woman younger than 45 in good health. Material for sequencing was blood. The chain couples TRBV5-1 to TRBJ2-7; 10 bases match TRBD1. The DNA of the CDR3 is TGCGCTAGCAGCCGGGACAGGGGAATCTGCGAGCAGTACTTC. It yields the protein CASSRDRGICEQYF.